This T cell receptor beta chain was sequenced during a study of EBV T-cell therapy then PD-1 blockade in nasopharyngeal carcinoma. With 5 bases clipped from V and 4 bases from J, the junction kept 3 bases outside the gene matches. This CDR3 comprises 15 residues. Germline V gene lookup returns CDR1 SGHTA and CDR2 FQGNSA. This table comes from immunoSEQ multiplex PCR, and its TCRdb copy is limited to in-frame clones, with some not included. The profile shows 15,000 to 20,000 clones, approximately 88% of them singletons. Indicated treatment: AdE1-LMPpoly-expanded autologous EBV-specific T-cell therapy followed by anti-PD-1 nivolumab. To note about this clone: Antigen specificity is unknown.

The material was CD8+ T cells from blood, obtained at day 0 from a patient whose treatment included autologous EBV-specific T cells and nivolumab. The chain uses TRBV7-2 and TRBJ2-7; 15 bases are a match to TRBD2. The TCR originated in a man between 40 and 49 years old with nasopharyngeal carcinoma. The CDR3 reads CASSRTSGGAYEQYF. The CDR3 nucleotides are TGTGCCAGCAGCAGGACTAGCGGGGGGGCGTACGAGCAGTACTTC.